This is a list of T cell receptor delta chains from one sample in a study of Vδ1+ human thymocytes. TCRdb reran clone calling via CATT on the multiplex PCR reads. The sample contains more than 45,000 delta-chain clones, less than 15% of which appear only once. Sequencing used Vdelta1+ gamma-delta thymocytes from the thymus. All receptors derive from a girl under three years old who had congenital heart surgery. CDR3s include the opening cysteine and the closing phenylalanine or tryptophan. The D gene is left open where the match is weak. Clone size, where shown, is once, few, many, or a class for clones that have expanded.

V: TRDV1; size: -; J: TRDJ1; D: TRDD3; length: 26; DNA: TGTGCTCTTGGGGAGGCCCCTGTTTCCACCCCTTCCATACTGGGGGATAGGTGGGATTACACCGATAAACTCATCTTT; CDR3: CALGEAPVSTPSILGDRWDYTDKLIF
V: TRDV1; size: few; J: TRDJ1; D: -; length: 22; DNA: TGTGCTCTTGGGGCTTCTGGCCTTCCAACATCTATTGGGGGGGTGTACACCGATAAACTCATCTTT; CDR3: CALGASGLPTSIGGVYTDKLIF
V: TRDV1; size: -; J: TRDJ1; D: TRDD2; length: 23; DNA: TGTGCTCTTGGGGAACTTCCCTTCCTACTGACTGGGACCATAGGGGGGTACACCGATAAACTCATCTTT; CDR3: CALGELPFLLTGTIGGYTDKLIF
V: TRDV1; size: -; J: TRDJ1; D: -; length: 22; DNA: TGTGCTCTTGGGACTCGCCCCGCCTGGGGACTGCCCTCGTTGAACGGGTCCGATAAACTCATCTTT; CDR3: CALGTRPAWGLPSLNGSDKLIF
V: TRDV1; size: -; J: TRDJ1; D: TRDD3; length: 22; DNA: TGTGCTCTTGGGGAACTAGAATCCTACGCCGGCTGGGGGATACCAGGCACCGATAAACTCATCTTT; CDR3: CALGELESYAGWGIPGTDKLIF
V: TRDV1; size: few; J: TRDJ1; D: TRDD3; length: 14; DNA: TGTGCTCTTGGGGAACTGGGGGATACCGATAAACTCATCTTT; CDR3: CALGELGDTDKLIF
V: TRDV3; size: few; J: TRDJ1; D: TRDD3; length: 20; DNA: TGTGCCTTAGGTCTGTTCCTACACTTGCTCGTACTGGGGGAAGCCGATAAACTCATCTTT; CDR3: CALGLFLHLLVLGEADKLIF
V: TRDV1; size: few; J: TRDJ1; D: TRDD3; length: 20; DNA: TGTGCTCTTGGATCTATCGTGTCTAAAAGAAGGCTGGGGGAAGCCGATAAACTCATCTTT; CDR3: CALGSIVSKRRLGEADKLIF
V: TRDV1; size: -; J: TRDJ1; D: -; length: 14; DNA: TGTGCTCTTGGGGAGGGGTGTTGCACCGATAAACTCATCTTT; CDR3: CALGEGCCTDKLIF
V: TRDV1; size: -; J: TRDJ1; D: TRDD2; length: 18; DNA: TGTGCTCTTGGGGAACTCCTTCCTACACGAGGGGACACCGATAAACTCATCTTT; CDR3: CALGELLPTRGDTDKLIF
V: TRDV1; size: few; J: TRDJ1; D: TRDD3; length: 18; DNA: TGTGCTCTTGGGGATAATTCCAACTGGGGGACGTACACCGATAAACTCATCTTT; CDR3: CALGDNSNWGTYTDKLIF